This T cell receptor (beta chain) was obtained from a study of identical twins. TCRdb recomputed calls from the 5' RACE reads with MiXCR, one row per CDR3 protein. The repertoire holds under 900,000 distinct CDR3 sequences, with 15% to 20% as singletons. With 6 bases clipped from V and 6 bases from J, the junction kept 7 bases outside the gene matches. CDR1 is DFQATT and CDR2 is SNEGSKA in the germline V gene (reference sequence). The CDR3 spans 12 residues. The data also belong to a second study, concerning T cells expressing NK-cell markers.

Material: PBMCs. The chain is built from TRBV20-1 and TRBJ2-7, with 8 nucleotides matching TRBD2. This TCR was sampled from a woman in her late teens or twenties in good health. CDR3 sequence reads: CSAGRARGEQYF. For the CDR3, the DNA is TGCAGTGCCGGGAGGGCTCGGGGCGAGCAGTACTTC.